A single sample is the source of the 29 T cell receptor beta chains below, sequenced in a study of shared clonotypes between healthy human individuals. Using immunoSEQ multiplex PCR, the repertoire was profiled, and TCRdb retains in-frame clones only, with some absent. The sample yields about half a million clones, around four fifths seen once. The material sequenced was PBMCs. The receptors were gathered from a woman aged 40 to 50 in good health. Some clones in this sample may be carry-over from other donors' samples.

The chain is built from TRBV15 and TRBJ2-3; the D gene is possibly TRBD2 (6 bases). Trimming took 4 bases from V and 2 from J, leaving 10 bases between them. This CDR3 is built from 14 residues. Looked up from germline, CDR1 is LNHNV and CDR2 is YYDKDF (reference sequence). The CDR3, as DNA: TGTGCCACCAGCAAGGACTATAACACAGATACGCAGTATTTT. This translates into CATSKDYNTDTQYF.

V usage is TRBV4-3 and J usage is TRBJ2-6, with D tentatively TRBD1 (5 bases). V was trimmed by 0 bases and J by 0 bases, leaving 15 bases between them. Germline V gene data show CDR1 as LGHNA and CDR2 as YSLEER. The CDR3 is made up of 19 amino acids. For the CDR3, the DNA is TGCGCCAGCAGCCAAGAACCCCAGGGTGGGGCCTCTGGGGCCAACGTCCTGACTTTC. This codes for CASSQEPQGGASGANVLTF.

J is TRBJ2-1 and V is TRBV7-9; D perhaps matches TRBD2 (5 bases). From germline, CDR1 is SEHNR and CDR2 FQNEAQ (reference sequence). Trimming removed 5 bases at V and 8 bases at J, with 22 bases between. The CDR3 totals 16 residues. CDR3 nucleotides: TGTGCCAGCAGCGCCCTGAGCGAGCGGAGGCGGTATGAGCAGTTCTTC. This codes for CASSALSERRRYEQFF.

The chain has TRBV4-1 and TRBJ2-1; tentatively, D is TRBD1 (6 bases). Per the germline V gene, CDR1 is MGHRA and CDR2 is YSYEKL. Trimming stripped 2 bases from V and 2 bases from J, with 19 bases between. The CDR3 runs 18 residues. In nucleotides, the CDR3 is TGCGCCAGCAGCCAACCTCCCTTCAAGGGGGACACCTACAATGAGCAGTTCTTC. It translates to CASSQPPFKGDTYNEQFF.

The chain couples TRBV28 to TRBJ2-1, with 7 bases matching TRBD1. V gave up 2 bases and J gave up 8 bases; unmatched junction bases: 9. The CDR3 has 15 amino acids. Per the germline V gene, CDR1 is MDHEN and CDR2 is SYDVKM. The CDR3 region is CASSLNRGSLDEQFF. In DNA, the CDR3 is TGTGCCAGCAGTTTAAACAGGGGATCCTTAGATGAGCAGTTCTTC.

This chain connects TRBV9 to TRBJ2-3; D ambiguous. Per the germline V gene, CDR1 is SGDLS and CDR2 is YYNGEE. The V and J ends lost 4 bases and 2 bases respectively, with 5 bases between them. The CDR3 is 12 amino acids. As DNA, the CDR3 is TGTGCCAGCAGCCCTCACACAGATACGCAGTATTTT. Translation gives CASSPHTDTQYF.

This clone was observed many times. The sample carries other DNA sequences with the same CDR3. This chain joins TRBV9 and TRBJ2-2; D perhaps matches TRBD2 (6 bases). Germline values: CDR1 SGDLS, CDR2 YYNGEE. V shed 2 bases and J shed 3 bases, with 8 bases lying between them. The CDR3 is 14 amino acids. As DNA, the CDR3 is TGTGCCAGCAGCGTGGGACTGTACACCGGGGAGCTGTTTTTT. This encodes CASSVGLYTGELFF. Filled out from reference TRBV9 and TRBJ2-2, the complete variable domain reads DSGVTQTPKHLITATGQRVTLRCSPRSGDLSVYWYQQSLDQGLQFLIQYYNGEERAKGNILERFSAQQFPDLHSELNLSSLELGDSALYFCASSVGLYTGELFFGEGSRLTVL.

This chain connects TRBV28 to TRBJ2-5; TRBD2 matches at 14 bases. V was pared by 5 bases and J by 0 bases, with 5 bases of the junction left unmatched. CDR1 MDHEN and CDR2 SYDVKM come from the germline V gene. The CDR3 sequence is 17 residues long. In nucleotides, the CDR3 is TGTGCCAGCAGTGCCGGACTAGCGGGAGGCAACCAAGAGACCCAGTACTTC. Residues: CASSAGLAGGNQETQYF.

The rearrangement joins TRBV7-9 to TRBJ2-2; 10 nucleotides line up with TRBD2. This CDR3 spans 16 amino acids. J was trimmed by 4 bases and V by 6 bases; bases with no gene match: 8. Germline V gene data show CDR1 as SEHNR and CDR2 as FQNEAQ (reference sequence). CDR3 residues: CASSQSGRAATGELFF. The CDR3 region has the DNA TGTGCCAGCAGTCAAAGCGGGAGGGCGGCCACCGGGGAGCTGTTTTTT.

The J gene is TRBJ1-2, the V gene TRBV9; TRBD1 is a possible D gene (5 bases). Looked up from germline, CDR1 is SGDLS and CDR2 is YYNGEE. The CDR3 sequence is 15 residues long. The V end lost 4 bases, the J end lost 4 bases, and 17 bases lay between the germline ends. The CDR3 spells CASSTLSGGGYGYTF. CDR3 bases: TGTGCCAGCAGCACCTTATCCGGGGGGGGCTATGGCTACACCTTC.

This clone was picked up many times. Here the CDR3 reads CASSYRREVPNEQFF. The CDR3 region has the DNA TGTGCCAGCAGTTACAGGCGGGAGGTTCCCAATGAGCAGTTCTTC. The V and J genes are TRBV7-9 and TRBJ2-1, with TRBD2 identical over 8 bases. Per the germline V gene, CDR1 is SEHNR and CDR2 is FQNEAQ (reference sequence). This CDR3 has 15 residues. J was trimmed by 6 bases and V by 6 bases; bases with no gene match: 10.

The chain joins TRBV30 to TRBJ1-2; no definite D call. The CDR3 length is 18 residues. V was cut by 0 bases and J by 0 bases, with 20 bases left in between. The V gene's germline CDR1 is GTSNPN and CDR2 SVGIG (reference sequence). The CDR3 here is CAWSVTRGVLSTNYGYTF. As DNA, the CDR3 is TGTGCCTGGAGTGTAACCCGCGGAGTCCTATCGACTAACTATGGCTACACCTTC.

This clone was observed a single time. V and J are TRBV9 and TRBJ2-7; 9 bases map to TRBD2. The CDR3 totals 14 residues. With V trimmed by 0 bases and J by 4 bases, 2 bases remained unmatched. Germline V CDR1 and CDR2: SGDLS, YYNGEE. The CDR3 bases are TGTGCCAGCAGCGTAGGACTAGCGGAGTACGAGCAGTACTTC. Translation gives CASSVGLAEYEQYF.

The J gene is TRBJ2-7, the V gene TRBV7-3, with D perhaps matching TRBD2 (7 bases). This CDR3 region has 14 residues. V lost 5 bases and J 4 bases, leaving 15 bases between the germline ends. Germline CDR1 SGHTA, CDR2 FQGTGA. The CDR3 bases are TGTGCCAGCAGCCCCACGGGGGGCGGGTACGAGCAGTACTTC. Translating it yields CASSPTGGGYEQYF.

This chain connects TRBV15 to TRBJ1-4, with unresolved D. The germline CDR1 and CDR2 sequences are LNHNV and YYDKDF (reference sequence). Trimming shortened V by 0 bases and J by 4 bases, and 12 bases separated the two germline ends. CDR3 length: 16 amino acids. The CDR3 DNA follows: TGTGCCACCAGCAGAGAATATGGAGTACTTAATGAAAAACTGTTTTTT. The encoded protein is CATSREYGVLNEKLFF.

The chain is built from TRBV19 and TRBJ2-2, with 8 positions matching TRBD1. This CDR3 is 14 amino acids long. The V and J ends lost 8 bases and 4 bases, in that order; junction bases with no gene match: 6. Germline V CDR1 and CDR2: LNHDA, SQIVND (reference sequence). DNA of the CDR3: TGTGCCAGTGCTGACAGGGGTGGCACCGGGGAGCTGTTTTTT. This encodes CASADRGGTGELFF.

The genes are TRBV10-3 and TRBJ1-4; D is unclear. There are 14 residues in the CDR3. Germline V gene sequence: CDR1 ENHRY, CDR2 SYGVKD. Trimming took 6 bases from V and 0 from J, leaving 8 bases between them. CDR3 protein: CAIRDQTTNEKLFF. In DNA, the CDR3 is TGTGCCATCAGGGACCAAACAACTAATGAAAAACTGTTTTTT.

CDR3 sequence: CASSFRTVSSGNTIYF. The CDR3 coding sequence is TGTGCCAGCAGCTTTAGGACGGTGAGCTCTGGAAACACCATATATTTT. The chain joins TRBV7-2 to TRBJ1-3; D is unresolved. The CDR3 spans 16 residues. V was shortened by 3 bases and J by 0 bases, with 12 bases between the two germline ends. The germline V gene has CDR1 SGHTA and CDR2 FQGNSA. Full variable domain (outside the CDR3, taken from reference TRBV7-2 and TRBJ1-3): GAGVSQSPSNKVTEKGKDVELRCDPISGHTALYWYRQSLGQGLEFLIYFQGNSAPDKSGLPSDRFSAERTGGSVSTLTIQRTQQEDSAVYLCASSFRTVSSGNTIYFGEGSWLTVV.

The chain uses TRBV19 and TRBJ2-2; a possible D gene is TRBD2 (6 bases). Germline V CDR1 and CDR2: LNHDA, SQIVND (reference sequence). V was clipped by 5 bases and J by 6 bases, with 19 bases between them. There are 16 residues in the CDR3. CDR3 bases: TGTGCCAGTAGTCGAACTAGGACGACGGGGGCCGGGGAGCTGTTTTTT. Amino acids: CASSRTRTTGAGELFF.

The chain has TRBV30 and TRBJ1-5; D unclear. The germline V and J ends were trimmed by 1 base and 10 bases, with 14 bases remaining between them. The germline CDR1 and CDR2 sequences are GTSNPN and SVGIG (reference sequence). The CDR3 spans 13 residues. CDR3 protein: CAWSARDFGPQHF. CDR3 sequence (DNA): TGTGCCTGGAGTGCAAGAGATTTTGGTCCCCAGCATTTT.

As to this clone: Other DNA variants within this sample encode the same CDR3. V and J are TRBV27 and TRBJ1-1, with D possibly TRBD1 on 5 matching bases. Trimming removed 5 bases at V and 3 bases at J, with 10 bases between. Germline lookup yields CDR1 MNHEY and CDR2 SMNVEV (reference sequence). The CDR3 sequence is 13 residues long. CDR3 DNA: TGTGCCAGCAGTCTTGGGGGGGACACTGAAGCTTTCTTT. Amino acid sequence: CASSLGGDTEAFF.

About this clone itself: Additional DNA sequences in this sample encode the identical CDR3. This chain links TRBV7-3 with TRBJ2-1, with a possible D match to TRBD2 (6 bases). Per the germline V gene, CDR1 is SGHTA and CDR2 is FQGTGA. The CDR3 loop spans 14 amino acids. Trimming stripped 1 base from V and 6 bases from J, with 10 bases between. The CDR3: CASSLSGTGNEQFF. The CDR3 nucleotides read TGTGCCAGCAGCTTAAGCGGGACCGGCAATGAGCAGTTCTTC.

The rearrangement uses TRBV20-1 and TRBJ2-1; unclear D gene. V was trimmed by 7 bases and J by 6 bases, leaving 10 bases between them. The germline V gene has CDR1 DFQATT and CDR2 SNEGSKA (reference sequence). The CDR3 contains 11 residues. The CDR3 nucleotides read TGCAGTGTACCTTTTCGCAATGAGCAGTTCTTC. It translates to CSVPFRNEQFF.

This clone has just a few counts. This chain uses TRBV19 with TRBJ1-2, with 7 bases matching TRBD1. The trim removed 6 bases at V and 5 bases at J, leaving 6 bases unmatched. This CDR3 region has 13 residues. Germline values: CDR1 LNHDA, CDR2 SQIVND (reference sequence). CDR3: CASRTTGEYGYTF. The CDR3 nucleotides read TGTGCCAGTAGAACAACAGGGGAATATGGCTACACCTTC.

The chain joins TRBV10-2 to TRBJ2-1; 7 nucleotides align to TRBD2. The CDR3 is 15 amino acids. V shed 8 bases and J 1 base; nucleotides not matched to a gene: 8. Germline V gene lookup returns CDR1 WSHSY and CDR2 SAAADI. The DNA for the CDR3 is TGCGCCAGCGGGGCTAGCGGAGGTTCCTACAATGAGCAGTTCTTC. Its translation: CASGASGGSYNEQFF.

The chain is built from TRBV7-9 and TRBJ1-2; D ambiguous. The ends were cut back, 5 bases at V and 2 bases at J, with 18 bases in the middle. The length of the CDR3 is 16 residues. The germline V gene encodes CDR1 SEHNR and CDR2 FQNEAQ (reference sequence). The CDR3 DNA reads TGTGCCAGCAGCCCCCGCATGGGGTCAGGAAACTATGGCTACACCTTC. Its protein product is CASSPRMGSGNYGYTF.

This chain uses TRBV2 with TRBJ2-5; 7 positions agree with TRBD2. The germline V gene has CDR1 SNHLY and CDR2 FYNNEI. Trimming removed 10 bases from V and 2 bases from J; junction bases left unmatched: 4. The CDR3 is 12 amino acids. As DNA, the CDR3 is TGTGCCACCGGGACTATACAAGAGACCCAGTACTTC. Its translation: CATGTIQETQYF.

This rearrangement joins TRBV9 to TRBJ2-7, with TRBD2 matching over 10 bases. CDR1 and CDR2 (germline): SGDLS, YYNGEE. This CDR3 is 15 amino acids long. V dropped 4 bases and J dropped 4; count of bases not matched to a gene: 8. CDR3 nucleotides: TGTGCCAGCAGCTTGGGGCTAGCGGGAGTATACGAGCAGTACTTC. Translation gives CASSLGLAGVYEQYF.

J is TRBJ2-7 and V is TRBV7-9; tentatively, D is TRBD2 (6 bases). Germline V gene sequence: CDR1 SEHNR, CDR2 FQNEAQ (reference sequence). V gave up 3 bases and J gave up 3 bases, with 9 bases separating them. CDR3 length equals 13 residues. The CDR3 spells CASSFSGNYEQYF. The CDR3 DNA reads as TGTGCCAGCAGCTTTAGCGGAAACTACGAGCAGTACTTC.